The T cell receptor (beta chain) under discussion was sequenced for a study of PD-1 blockade in classical Hodgkin lymphoma. Study results and caveats: Reports indicated that newly diagnosed patients had lower baseline TCR diversity than healthy donors did. The baseline diversity of complete responders showed similarity to that of newly diagnosed patients.

As regards this clone: Its antigen is undetermined.

There was relapse after autologous stem cell transplantation in every patient, and there was variation in brentuximab vedotin exposure. V shed 3 bases and J shed 0 bases, with 14 bases lying between them. There are 16 residues in the CDR3. Germline CDR1 SGHAT, CDR2 FQNNGV. This table comes from immunoSEQ multiplex PCR, and its TCRdb copy is limited to in-frame clones, with some not included. The table lists 6,000 or so clones, approximately 77% of them singletons. The V and J genes are TRBV11-2 and TRBJ1-1; no definite D call. This sequence originates from a human donor with classical Hodgkin lymphoma. The starting material was peripheral blood mononuclear cells (PBMCs), obtained at baseline. For the CDR3, the DNA is TGTGCCAGCAGCTTTTTCCCGAGTCAAGTGAACACTGAAGCTTTCTTT. It codes for CASSFFPSQVNTEAFF.